These 29 T cell receptor beta chains came from one sample sequenced in a study of T cells in Graves' hyperthyroidism and ophthalmopathy. Amplified TCR beta CDR3 regions derived from RNA transcripts. HTBI primers were used for first-round RT-PCR of the TCR CDR3. One entry per CDR3 protein, called by TCRdb with MiXCR from the multiplex PCR reads. In the table there are 640,000 or so distinct CDR3 sequences, roughly 14% of which are singletons. Sequencing used blood. The source of these receptors is a woman between 35 and 50 years old with Graves' ophthalmopathy.

This clonotype appeared many times. In nucleotides, the CDR3 is TGCAGTGCTCCGGACCCGGGACAGGGAGCGTCGACCCAGTACTTC. Protein: CSAPDPGQGASTQYF. The chain recombines TRBV20-1 with TRBJ2-5, with TRBD1 identical over 9 bases. The ends lost 5 bases at V and 7 bases at J; junction bases unmatched: 14. This CDR3 spans 15 amino acids. CDR1 is DFQATT, CDR2 SNEGSKA, per germline (reference sequence).

The CDR3 nucleotides read TGTGCCAGCAGCCCGGGGACTAGCGGGAAACCCTACGAGCAGTACTTC. Residues: CASSPGTSGKPYEQYF. The chain couples TRBV11-1 to TRBJ2-7, with 13 bases that match TRBD2. The CDR3 is made up of 16 amino acids. V gave up 5 bases and J gave up 2 bases; unmatched junction bases: 6. Germline V gene data show CDR1 as SGHAT and CDR2 as FQDESV (reference sequence).

A few counts support this clonotype. The chain recombines TRBV4-1 with TRBJ2-5, with a weak D call TRBD2 (6 bases). V lost 0 bases, J lost 5 bases, and 16 bases lay in between. CDR3 length: 16 residues. Germline CDR1 is MGHRA and CDR2 is YSYEKL. The CDR3 loop is CASSQEGSGPRETQYF. CDR3 nucleotide sequence: TGCGCCAGCAGCCAAGAAGGGAGCGGGCCGAGGGAGACCCAGTACTTC.

The chain carries TRBV27 and TRBJ2-2; 15 positions agree with TRBD2. Germline CDR1 reads MNHEY; CDR2 reads SMNVEV (reference sequence). The V segment lost 3 bases and the J segment 6 bases; nucleotides outside the gene matches: 5. The CDR3 covers 17 residues. The CDR3 DNA reads as TGTGCCAGCAGTTTGGTCGGACTAGCGGGAGGGTCCGGGGAGCTGTTTTTT. Its protein product is CASSLVGLAGGSGELFF.

This clonotype was seen ten or more times. The chain joins TRBV27 to TRBJ2-5; unclear D gene. Germline V lookup: CDR1 MNHEY, CDR2 SMNVEV (reference sequence). The CDR3 spans 14 residues. Trimming stripped 0 bases from V and 8 bases from J, with 13 bases between. CDR3 DNA: TGTGCCAGCAGTTTATCCCGTGCCAGGTCAACCCAGTACTTC. Its protein is CASSLSRARSTQYF.

The table lists this clonotype with many counts. The rearrangement links TRBV30 to TRBJ1-2, with D perhaps matching TRBD1 (5 bases). CDR1 is GTSNPN, CDR2 SVGIG, per germline (reference sequence). With 0 bases removed from V and 9 bases from J, the gap between germline ends came to 8 bases. This CDR3 comprises 11 residues. The CDR3 region is CAWSVKGSYTF. Written as DNA, the CDR3 is TGTGCCTGGAGTGTAAAGGGGAGCTACACCTTC.

In this sample, this clonotype turned up many times. This rearrangement joins TRBV28 to TRBJ2-5, with D perhaps TRBD2 (8 bases). The germline gives CDR1 MDHEN, CDR2 SYDVKM. The CDR3 consists of 19 residues. Between the trimmed V and J ends, which lost 4 bases and 1 base, there was a span of 25 bases. DNA for the CDR3: TGTGCCAGCAGTTCCCCCAACACAGGGGCTAGCGGGTTCCAAGAGACCCAGTACTTC. This gives the protein CASSSPNTGASGFQETQYF. Using reference TRBV28 and TRBJ2-5 for the parts outside the CDR3, the full variable domain is DVKVTQSSRYLVKRTGEKVFLECVQDMDHENMFWYRQDPGLGLRLIYFSYDVKMKEKGDIPEGYSVSREKKERFSLILESASTNQTSMYLCASSSPNTGASGFQETQYFGPGTRLLVL.

This clonotype has a count of ten or more. The rearrangement joins TRBV20-1 to TRBJ2-7; 10 nucleotides align to TRBD1. From germline, CDR1 is DFQATT and CDR2 SNEGSKA (reference sequence). This CDR3 has 11 residues. The V segment lost 6 bases and the J segment 9 bases; nucleotides outside the gene matches: 5. The CDR3 sequence: CSAGTGAGQYF. CDR3 nucleotide sequence: TGCAGTGCAGGGACAGGGGCTGGGCAGTACTTC.

This clonotype was seen many times. The gene calls are TRBV28 and TRBJ2-7; unclear D gene. The CDR3 has 11 residues. CDR1 and CDR2 from the germline V gene are MDHEN and SYDVKM. The ends were cut back, 5 bases at V and 7 bases at J, with 9 bases in the middle. For the CDR3, the DNA is TGTGCCAGCAGTGCCCTCTGGGAGCAGTACTTC. Translating it yields CASSALWEQYF.

This clonotype was counted ten times or more. The rearrangement uses TRBV27 and TRBJ2-2, with D maybe TRBD2 (6 bases). The CDR3 is 14 residues long. Trimming stripped 7 bases from V and 5 bases from J, with 14 bases between. The germline CDR1 and CDR2 sequences are MNHEY and SMNVEV (reference sequence). The CDR3 DNA sequence: TGTGCCAGCAAACCTACTGGGGGGACCGGGGAGCTGTTTTTT. Translation gives CASKPTGGTGELFF.

The table lists this clonotype with many counts. The chain carries TRBV7-2 and TRBJ2-2; D remains unclear. Trimming shortened V by 6 bases and J by 7 bases, and 12 bases separated the two germline ends. This CDR3 region has 13 residues. Germline loops: CDR1 SGHTA, CDR2 FQGNSA. CDR3 bases: TGTGCCAGCAGGACTTGGGTCGGCGGGGAGCTGTTTTTT. Protein sequence: CASRTWVGGELFF.

This clonotype was picked up many times. The CDR3 is CATSDRHLQPQHF. For the CDR3, the DNA is TGTGCCACCAGTGATCGCCATCTTCAGCCCCAGCATTTT. The V call is TRBV24-1, the J call TRBJ1-5, with no clear D. V shed 3 bases and J shed 6 bases, with 8 bases lying between them. CDR1 is KGHDR, CDR2 SFDVKD, per germline. The CDR3 has 13 residues.

This clonotype came up many times. The DNA for the CDR3 is TGTGCCACCAGTGATTCCTCGTCGGCCAAACAGGGGAACTATGGCTACACCTTC. Translating it yields CATSDSSSAKQGNYGYTF. V usage is TRBV24-1 and J usage is TRBJ1-2, with 7 bases fitting TRBD1. The CDR3 consists of 18 residues. J lost 2 bases, V lost 2 bases, and 13 bases had no gene match. Germline assignment: CDR1 KGHDR and CDR2 SFDVKD.

The chain joins TRBV6-1 to TRBJ1-5; no clear D. Trimming shortened V by 6 bases and J by 7 bases, and 10 bases separated the two germline ends. The germline V gene has CDR1 MNHNS and CDR2 SASEGT. This CDR3 region has 12 residues. CDR3 nucleotide sequence: TGTGCCAGCAGGAAACTTGGGCAGCCCCAGCATTTT. It codes for CASRKLGQPQHF.

The chain uses TRBV2 and TRBJ2-7; the match to TRBD2 covers 7 bases. J was trimmed by 2 bases and V by 0 bases; bases with no gene match: 4. The CDR3 is 15 residues long. The germline gives CDR1 SNHLY, CDR2 FYNNEI. CDR3 region: CASSEAPGLAYEQYF. Written as DNA, the CDR3 is TGTGCCAGCAGTGAAGCTCCCGGACTAGCCTACGAGCAGTACTTC.

This clonotype was recorded many times. The chain joins TRBV28 to TRBJ1-5; 10 nucleotides line up with TRBD1. CDR1 is MDHEN and CDR2 is SYDVKM in the germline V gene. The CDR3 has 15 amino acids. V shed 3 bases and J 6 bases; nucleotides not matched to a gene: 5. CDR3 DNA: TGTGCCAGCAGTTTTGGGACAGGGGTGGGTCAGCCCCAGCATTTT. Translation gives CASSFGTGVGQPQHF.

Ten or more counts support this clonotype. J is TRBJ2-2 and V is TRBV28; 13 bases fit TRBD2. The germline V gene encodes CDR1 MDHEN and CDR2 SYDVKM. The CDR3 has 20 amino acids. V trimming: 4 bases; J trimming: 0 bases; junction bases outside the gene matches: 11. In DNA, the CDR3 is TGTGCCAGCAGTTCCCACCTCCTCACTAGCGGGAGGGCGAACACCGGGGAGCTGTTTTTT. Protein product: CASSSHLLTSGRANTGELFF.

J is TRBJ2-5 and V is TRBV7-9; D is tentatively TRBD1 or TRBD2 (5 bases each). This CDR3 is 16 amino acids long. Germline CDR1 reads SEHNR; CDR2 reads FQNEAQ (reference sequence). Trimming took off 6 bases at V and 3 bases at J, with 20 bases between the two ends. DNA for the CDR3: TGTGCCAGCAGGCCACGACCGGGACGTAAGAAAGAGACCCAGTACTTC. Translated: CASRPRPGRKKETQYF.

This clonotype was detected many times. CDR3 DNA sequence: TGTGCCAGCAGTTTACGCAGGGTGGGATATCAGCCCCAGCATTTT. This encodes CASSLRRVGYQPQHF. The genes are TRBV28 and TRBJ1-5; D is possibly TRBD1 (5 bases). The CDR3 loop spans 15 amino acids. Germline V lookup: CDR1 MDHEN, CDR2 SYDVKM. Deletions cut 2 bases from V and 5 bases from J, with 13 bases between.

This clonotype appeared many times. J is TRBJ1-6 and V is TRBV27, with TRBD1 matching 8 bases. This CDR3 comprises 18 residues. Losses at the gene ends were 11 bases for V and 5 bases for J; bases not matched to a gene: 20. Germline CDR1 reads MNHEY; CDR2 reads SMNVEV (reference sequence). CDR3 in DNA: TGTGCCGGTCCCGGCTGGACAGGGCCTCCTAGTCATAATTCACCCCTCCACTTT. Protein: CAGPGWTGPPSHNSPLHF.

This clonotype was picked up many times. V is TRBV27 and J is TRBJ2-6; D unresolved. CDR1 is MNHEY, CDR2 SMNVEV, per germline (reference sequence). With 3 bases removed from V and 4 bases from J, the gap between germline ends came to 7 bases. There are 14 residues in the CDR3. The CDR3 spells CASSFSAGANVLTF. In DNA form, the CDR3 reads TGTGCCAGCAGTTTTTCTGCCGGGGCCAACGTCCTGACTTTC.

This clonotype has only a few counts. CDR3 sequence: CASSQDTGTGGFYEQYF. CDR3 in DNA: TGTGCCAGCAGCCAAGATACCGGGACAGGGGGCTTCTACGAGCAGTACTTC. The chain has TRBV4-2 and TRBJ2-7; TRBD1 matches at 12 bases. Germline trimming cut 0 bases from V and 3 bases from J; bases unmatched to any gene: 6. Germline V gene data show CDR1 as LGHNA and CDR2 as YNFKEQ. The CDR3 extends over 17 amino acids.

This clonotype has just a few counts. The chain employs TRBV29-1 and TRBJ2-7; TRBD2 agrees at 10 bases. The germline CDR1 and CDR2 sequences are SQVTM and ANQGSEA. The J segment lost 2 bases and the V segment lost 5 bases, leaving 9 bases of the junction unmatched. The CDR3 runs to 15 residues. Written as DNA, the CDR3 is TGCAGCGTTTCCACCCGACTAGCGGGCCCCTACGAGCAGTACTTC. Protein sequence: CSVSTRLAGPYEQYF.

This clonotype was detected many times. The J gene is TRBJ2-5, the V gene TRBV12-3 or TRBV12-4, with D possibly being TRBD2 (6 bases). The CDR3 is made up of 14 amino acids. Deletions cut 1 base from V and 4 bases from J, with 10 bases between. CDR3 loop: CASSLGGVGETQYF. The DNA for the CDR3 is TGTGCCAGCAGTTTAGGGGGGGTTGGAGAGACCCAGTACTTC.

This clonotype was detected many times. This rearrangement joins TRBV20-1 to TRBJ1-1; D gene uncertain. V was pared by 7 bases and J by 0 bases, with 15 bases between. Germline CDR1 reads DFQATT; CDR2 reads SNEGSKA (reference sequence). CDR3 length: 14 amino acids. CDR3 nucleotides: TGCAGTGTGGTTGTTGGCCAAGTGAACACTGAAGCTTTCTTT. Translation: CSVVVGQVNTEAFF.

The table lists this clonotype with a few counts. The rearrangement links TRBV3-1 to TRBJ2-7, with 9 positions matching TRBD2. Trimming cost V 0 bases and J 9 bases; bases outside gene matches: 6. The CDR3 is 14 amino acids. CDR1 is LGHDT and CDR2 is YNNKEL in the germline V gene (reference sequence). The CDR3 is CASSQDSGSHSQYF. The CDR3 coding sequence is TGTGCCAGCAGCCAAGATAGCGGGAGCCATTCGCAGTACTTC.

This clonotype was detected many times. The rearrangement uses TRBV2 and TRBJ2-7, with D possibly being TRBD1 or TRBD2 (5 bases each). The V and J ends lost 4 bases and 6 bases respectively, with 19 bases between them. There are 15 residues in the CDR3. CDR1 SNHLY and CDR2 FYNNEI come from the germline V gene. The CDR3: CASSARRDRRSEQYF. In nucleotides, the CDR3 is TGTGCCAGCAGTGCCCGAAGGGACCGGCGGTCCGAGCAGTACTTC.

This clonotype appeared many times. The chain joins TRBV15 to TRBJ2-7; D uncertain. The CDR3 is 13 residues long. In germline, CDR1 is LNHNV, CDR2 YYDKDF (reference sequence). The V gene lost 0 bases and the J gene lost 5 bases, with 8 bases spanning the gap. The CDR3: CATSRDSADEQYF. The CDR3 DNA reads as TGTGCCACCAGCAGAGACAGTGCTGACGAGCAGTACTTC.

There are many counts of this clonotype. This rearrangement joins TRBV28 to TRBJ2-7; the match to TRBD1 covers 10 bases. With V trimmed by 4 bases and J by 3 bases, 6 bases remained unmatched. The CDR3 contains 15 residues. CDR1 is MDHEN, CDR2 SYDVKM, per germline. DNA of the CDR3: TGTGCCAGCAGTTCAGGGACAGGGGTTTTCTACGAGCAGTACTTC. This encodes CASSSGTGVFYEQYF.